What follows are 23 T cell receptor beta chains derived from one specimen sequenced in a study of T cell repertoires in cytomegalovirus infection. TCRdb passed the reads through MiXCR, listing each CDR3 protein once. Among roughly 230,000 distinct CDR3 sequences listed, over 20% were seen once. The sample comprised CD8+ T cells from PBMCs. These receptors were collected from a human donor in good health (CMV status not recorded). Some clones in this sample may be carry-over from other donors' samples.

This chain connects TRBV28 to TRBJ1-5; D may be TRBD1 (5 bases). Between the trimmed V and J ends, which lost 5 bases and 6 bases, there was a span of 14 bases. The germline gives CDR1 MDHEN, CDR2 SYDVKM. There are 14 residues in the CDR3. CDR3 sequence reads: CASSPPGSAQPQHF. The CDR3 DNA reads TGTGCCAGCAGTCCACCAGGGTCAGCTCAGCCCCAGCATTTT.

Relative to its sample, this clonotype is medium-sized (0.01 to 0.1%). The rearrangement links TRBV15 to TRBJ2-7, with 7 bases that match TRBD1. The V gene's germline CDR1 is LNHNV and CDR2 YYDKDF (reference sequence). V was pared by 0 bases and J by 4 bases, with 6 bases of the junction left unmatched. The CDR3 is 15 amino acids. The CDR3 DNA sequence: TGTGCCACCAGCAGAGAAGAGGGACAGACGTACGAGCAGTACTTC. This encodes CATSREEGQTYEQYF.

This chain links TRBV7-6 with TRBJ1-1; D is unresolved. Per germline, CDR1 SGHVS and CDR2 FNYEAQ. Trimming pared 2 bases from V and 2 bases from J, leaving 6 bases between. This CDR3 has 13 amino acids. CDR3 sequence reads: CASSLIDNTEAFF. In DNA form, the CDR3 reads TGTGCCAGCAGCTTAATAGATAACACTGAAGCTTTCTTT.

This clonotype appeared a few times. This chain connects TRBV12-3 or TRBV12-4 to TRBJ2-3, with D perhaps matching TRBD1 (5 bases). Trimming pared 4 bases from V and 0 bases from J, leaving 11 bases between. CDR3 length: 15 residues. The CDR3 DNA follows: TGTGCCAGCAGTTGGACATCCCCTAGCACAGATACGCAGTATTTT. Amino acid sequence: CASSWTSPSTDTQYF.

This clonotype has a handful of counts. The chain is built from TRBV2 and TRBJ2-1; 10 positions agree with TRBD2. The junction had 6 bases not matched to a gene; V was cut back by 3 bases and J by 4 bases. The CDR3 covers 16 residues. Germline V gives CDR1 SNHLY, CDR2 FYNNEI. CDR3 DNA sequence: TGTGCCAGCAGTGATTTAGCGGGACTAGCGTACAATGAGCAGTTCTTC. It specifies CASSDLAGLAYNEQFF.

This clonotype was found a few times. V usage is TRBV20-1 and J usage is TRBJ2-5, with D perhaps being TRBD1 or TRBD2 (5 bases each). Per the germline V gene, CDR1 is DFQATT and CDR2 is SNEGSKA (reference sequence). The CDR3 has 13 residues. The ends were cut back, 6 bases at V and 5 bases at J, with 16 bases in the middle. Here the CDR3 reads CSARPLGEETQYF. CDR3 nucleotides: TGCAGTGCCAGACCCCTAGGGGAGGAGACCCAGTACTTC.

This clonotype was detected a few times. The gene calls are TRBV6-2 or TRBV6-3 and TRBJ2-1; weak D call: TRBD1 (6 bases). The germline V gene encodes CDR1 MNHEY and CDR2 SVGEGT. V lost 2 bases to trimming and J lost 0 bases, with 8 bases between them. The CDR3 totals 15 residues. CDR3 DNA: TGTGCCAGCAGTTACACAGGGAGCTCCTACAATGAGCAGTTCTTC. Translation: CASSYTGSSYNEQFF.

The CDR3 is CSARDLSGPGETQYF. The CDR3 nucleotides are TGCAGTGCTAGAGATTTATCCGGACCCGGGGAGACCCAGTACTTC. The chain carries TRBV20-1 and TRBJ2-5; D remains unclear. The V gene's germline CDR1 is DFQATT and CDR2 SNEGSKA (reference sequence). V lost 0 bases, J lost 5 bases, and 16 bases lay in between. This CDR3 contains 15 residues.

This clonotype was found a few times. This chain links TRBV18 with TRBJ1-1; D ambiguous. The V end was cut by 3 bases, the J end by 0 bases, with 8 bases between. There are 14 residues in the CDR3. CDR1 KGHSH and CDR2 LQKENI come from the germline V gene. The CDR3 DNA follows: TGTGCCAGCTCACCGCTCAGACTGAACACTGAAGCTTTCTTT. It yields the protein CASSPLRLNTEAFF.

There are many counts of this clonotype. The chain recombines TRBV7-2 with TRBJ1-2; 7 nucleotides align to TRBD1. The CDR3 spans 13 residues. V was pared by 6 bases and J by 5 bases, with 6 bases of the junction left unmatched. CDR1 SGHTA and CDR2 FQGNSA come from the germline V gene. The DNA for the CDR3 is TGTGCCAGCAGTCAAGGGGACAGATATGGCTACACCTTC. Translating it yields CASSQGDRYGYTF.

The chain combines TRBV28 with TRBJ2-7; D assignment may be TRBD1 or TRBD2 (5 bases each). The CDR3 extends over 14 amino acids. Germline loops: CDR1 MDHEN, CDR2 SYDVKM. The germline V and J ends were trimmed by 6 bases and 3 bases, with 15 bases remaining between them. Written as DNA, the CDR3 is TGTGCCAGCAGCCCCTCCGGGGCCGACTACGAGCAGTACTTC. This gives the protein CASSPSGADYEQYF. Complete variable domain (other parts from reference TRBV28 and TRBJ2-7): DVKVTQSSRYLVKRTGEKVFLECVQDMDHENMFWYRQDPGLGLRLIYFSYDVKMKEKGDIPEGYSVSREKKERFSLILESASTNQTSMYLCASSPSGADYEQYFGPGTRLTVT.

The table lists this clonotype with a few counts. The chain carries TRBV20-1 and TRBJ1-5, with D possibly being TRBD1 (5 bases). The CDR3 is made up of 14 amino acids. Germline V gene data show CDR1 as DFQATT and CDR2 as SNEGSKA (reference sequence). V was trimmed by 3 bases and J by 8 bases, leaving 17 bases between them. The CDR3 protein is CSARSGTSSEPQHF. CDR3 coding DNA: TGCAGTGCTAGGTCCGGGACCTCGTCGGAGCCCCAGCATTTT.

The sample holds a few counts of this clonotype. The chain combines TRBV28 with TRBJ2-7, with 7 bases aligning to TRBD2. The germline CDR1 and CDR2 sequences are MDHEN and SYDVKM. The CDR3 extends over 15 amino acids. V shed 2 bases, J shed 2 bases, and the junction held 6 bases outside the gene matches. CDR3 DNA sequence: TGTGCCAGCAGTTTAGGATGGGGGGGAACCTACGAGCAGTACTTC. This sequence encodes CASSLGWGGTYEQYF.

This clonotype was counted once. The chain's CDR3 is CASSFGTSGEQYF. The CDR3 bases are TGTGCCAGCAGCTTTGGGACGTCGGGAGAGCAGTACTTC. The rearrangement joins TRBV7-6 to TRBJ2-7; D tentatively reads TRBD1 or TRBD2 (5 bases each). The CDR3 covers 13 residues. Germline-derived CDR1 and CDR2 are SGHVS and FNYEAQ. Trimming shortened V by 3 bases and J by 7 bases, and 13 bases separated the two germline ends.

The chain couples TRBV7-6 to TRBJ2-1; D is perhaps TRBD1 (5 bases). The germline V gene has CDR1 SGHVS and CDR2 FNYEAQ. There are 14 residues in the CDR3. Trimming left V 5 bases short and J 6 bases short, with 14 bases between. The CDR3 loop is CASSLGQGINEQFF. DNA of the CDR3: TGTGCCAGCAGCCTAGGGCAGGGAATCAATGAGCAGTTCTTC. The full variable domain, in which reference TRBV7-6 and TRBJ2-1 provide the parts outside the CDR3, is GAGVSQSPRYKVTKRGQDVALRCDPISGHVSLYWYRQALGQGPEFLTYFNYEAQQDKSGLPNDRFSAERPEGSISTLTIQRTEQRDSAMYRCASSLGQGINEQFFGPGTRLTVL.

The CDR3 coding sequence is TGCGCCAGCAGCGTAAGACTAGCGGGGGTGAGCAATGAGCAGTTCTTC. It specifies CASSVRLAGVSNEQFF. This sequence joins TRBV5-1 and TRBJ2-1; TRBD2 aligns across 12 bases. The length of the CDR3 is 16 residues. Trimming at V came to 4 bases and at J to 6 bases, leaving 8 bases not matched to a gene. Per germline, CDR1 SGHRS and CDR2 YFSETQ.

The J gene is TRBJ2-1, the V gene TRBV5-6; 10 bases map to TRBD1. Looked up from germline, CDR1 is SGHDT and CDR2 is YYEEEE. V was clipped by 4 bases and J by 8 bases; unmatched bases: 9. The length of the CDR3 is 15 residues. The CDR3 sequence: CASSARGQGVDEQFF. The CDR3 DNA follows: TGTGCCAGCAGCGCGAGAGGACAGGGGGTCGATGAGCAGTTCTTC.

The table lists this clonotype with a few counts. The chain carries TRBV29-1 and TRBJ2-3; the match to TRBD1 covers 9 bases. V was pared by 3 bases and J by 2 bases, with 18 bases of the junction left unmatched. Looked up from germline, CDR1 is SQVTM and CDR2 is ANQGSEA. The CDR3 consists of 19 residues. The CDR3 is CSVEGGLATGGADTDTQYF. The CDR3 DNA follows: TGCAGCGTTGAGGGGGGGTTAGCCACAGGGGGCGCGGACACAGATACGCAGTATTTT.

This clonotype was observed a handful of times. This chain links TRBV27 with TRBJ2-1; no reliable D call. Per germline, CDR1 MNHEY and CDR2 SMNVEV (reference sequence). CDR3 length: 17 residues. V was pared by 5 bases and J by 8 bases, with 25 bases between. The CDR3 region is CASSRLSPLVLRDEQFF. In nucleotides, the CDR3 is TGTGCCAGCAGTAGACTCTCCCCCCTAGTACTACGAGATGAGCAGTTCTTC.

This clonotype occurred many times. The rearrangement links TRBV7-9 to TRBJ2-7, with 8 bases matching TRBD1. The CDR3 length is 14 residues. Germline loops: CDR1 SEHNR, CDR2 FQNEAQ (reference sequence). Trimming removed 5 bases from V and 3 bases from J; junction bases left unmatched: 6. The CDR3 sequence: CASSPRTGLYEQYF. The CDR3 coding sequence is TGTGCCAGCAGCCCAAGGACAGGGCTCTACGAGCAGTACTTC.

This clonotype was recorded at least ten times. Its ends do not fully match the called genes, so a read error is possible. The chain carries TRBV20-1 and TRBJ1-3; D call uncertain. The CDR3 is made up of 13 amino acids. Per germline, CDR1 DFQATT and CDR2 SNEGSKA (reference sequence). In DNA form, the CDR3 reads TGCAGTGCGAGAGTCCTAGGCGGAAACACCATATATTTT. It codes for CSARVLGGNTIYF.

A few counts support this clonotype. V gene TRBV4-1 combines with J gene TRBJ1-5; no clear D gene. CDR1 and CDR2 from the germline V gene are MGHRA and YSYEKL. This CDR3 has 13 amino acids. The V gene lost 1 base and the J gene lost 4 bases, with 5 bases spanning the gap. DNA of the CDR3: TGCGCCAGCAGCCAAGGAGAAAATCAGCCCCAGCATTTT. Its translation: CASSQGENQPQHF.

The chain carries TRBV29-1 and TRBJ1-1, with TRBD1 identical over 9 bases. Germline CDR1 reads SQVTM; CDR2 reads ANQGSEA. The CDR3 is 13 residues long. After removal of 7 bases from V and 3 bases from J, the junction contained 6 bases not matched to a gene. CDR3 DNA sequence: TGCAGCGCGCGGACAGGGGCATACACTGAAGCTTTCTTT. Amino acid sequence: CSARTGAYTEAFF. Supplemented by reference TRBV29-1 and TRBJ1-1, the full variable domain reads SAVISQKPSRDICQRGTSLTIQCQVDSQVTMMFWYRQQPGQSLTLIATANQGSEATYESGFVIDKFPISRPNLTFSTLTVSNMSPEDSSIYLCSARTGAYTEAFFGQGTRLTVV.